This entry concerns a single T cell receptor beta chain. TCRdb keeps only in-frame clones here, not all; method: immunoSEQ multiplex PCR. In the table there are around 54,000 clones, around 96% of which are singletons. The data are from a study of technical replicates of blood from a handful of donors. The CDR3 extends over 15 amino acids. The chain employs TRBV21-1 and TRBJ1-5; whether TRBD1, the table's D call, matches the DNA was not checked. TRBV21-1 is tagged as a pseudogene. Sequencing was done on a sample of T cells isolated from PBMCs. This receptor was taken from a human donor in good health. The CDR3, as DNA: TGTGCCAGCAGCCCCCGGACAGGGTGTTATCAGCCCCAGCATTTT. It translates to CASSPRTGCYQPQHF.